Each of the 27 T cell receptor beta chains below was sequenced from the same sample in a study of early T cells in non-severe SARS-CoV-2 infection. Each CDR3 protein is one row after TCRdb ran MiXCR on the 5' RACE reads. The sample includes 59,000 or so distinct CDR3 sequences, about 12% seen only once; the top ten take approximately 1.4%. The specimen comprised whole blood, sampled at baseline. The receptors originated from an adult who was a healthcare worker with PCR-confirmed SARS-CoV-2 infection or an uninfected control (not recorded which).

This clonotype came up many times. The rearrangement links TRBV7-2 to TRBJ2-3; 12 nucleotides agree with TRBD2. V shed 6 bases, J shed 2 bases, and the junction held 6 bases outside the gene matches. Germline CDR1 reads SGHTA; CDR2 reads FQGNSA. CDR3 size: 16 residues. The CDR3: CASRTRTSGNTDTQYF. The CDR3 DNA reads TGTGCCAGCAGGACTCGGACTAGCGGGAACACAGATACGCAGTATTTT.

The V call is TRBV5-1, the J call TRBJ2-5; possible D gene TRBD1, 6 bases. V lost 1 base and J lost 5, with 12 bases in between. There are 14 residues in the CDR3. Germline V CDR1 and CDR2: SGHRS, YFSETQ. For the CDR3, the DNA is TGCGCCAGCAGCTTGACAGGGACAATGGAGACCCAGTACTTC. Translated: CASSLTGTMETQYF.

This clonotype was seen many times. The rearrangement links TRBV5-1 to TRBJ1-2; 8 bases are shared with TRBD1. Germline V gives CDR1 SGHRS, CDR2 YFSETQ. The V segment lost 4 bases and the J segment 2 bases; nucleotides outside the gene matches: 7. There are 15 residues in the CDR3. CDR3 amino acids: CASSPTGGANYGYTF. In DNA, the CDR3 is TGCGCCAGCAGCCCCACAGGGGGTGCGAACTATGGCTACACCTTC.

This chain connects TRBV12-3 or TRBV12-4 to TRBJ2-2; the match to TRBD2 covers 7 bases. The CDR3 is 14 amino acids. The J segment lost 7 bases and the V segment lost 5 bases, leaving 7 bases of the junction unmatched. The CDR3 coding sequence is TGTGCCAGCAGTCGGGACTATCGCGGCGGGGAGCTGTTTTTT. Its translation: CASSRDYRGGELFF.

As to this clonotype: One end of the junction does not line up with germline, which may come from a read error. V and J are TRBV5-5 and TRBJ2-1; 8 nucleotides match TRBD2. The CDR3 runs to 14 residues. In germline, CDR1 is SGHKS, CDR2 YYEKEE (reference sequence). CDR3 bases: TGTGCCAGCAGTTTGGCGGGAGGAGGTAATGAGCAGTTCTTC. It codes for CASSLAGGGNEQFF.

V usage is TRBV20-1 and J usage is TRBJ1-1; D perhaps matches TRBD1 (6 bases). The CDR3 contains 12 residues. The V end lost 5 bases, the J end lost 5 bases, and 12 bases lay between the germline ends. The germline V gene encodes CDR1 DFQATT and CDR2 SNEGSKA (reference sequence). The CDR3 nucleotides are TGCAGTGCTGAACCAGGGGTAACTGAAGCTTTCTTT. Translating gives CSAEPGVTEAFF.

The CDR3 protein is CASSQGRLTRRRDTEAFF. In DNA, the CDR3 is TGTGCCAGCTCACAGGGGAGGCTAACCCGACGTCGGGACACTGAAGCTTTCTTT. The V and J genes are TRBV18 and TRBJ1-1, with D possibly matching TRBD1 (5 bases). The CDR3 runs 18 residues. V lost 4 bases and J lost 3, with 24 bases in between. Germline assignment: CDR1 KGHSH and CDR2 LQKENI.

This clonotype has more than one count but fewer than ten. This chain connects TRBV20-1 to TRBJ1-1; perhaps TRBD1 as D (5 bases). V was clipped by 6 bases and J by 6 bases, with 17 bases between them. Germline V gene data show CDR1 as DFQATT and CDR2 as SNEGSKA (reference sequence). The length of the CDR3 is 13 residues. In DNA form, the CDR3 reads TGCAGTGCCTCACCGAGGGGTTTCTCTGAAGCTTTCTTT. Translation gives CSASPRGFSEAFF.

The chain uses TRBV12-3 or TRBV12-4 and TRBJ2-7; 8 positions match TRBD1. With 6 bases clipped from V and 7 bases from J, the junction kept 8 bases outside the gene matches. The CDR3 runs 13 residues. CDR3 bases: TGTGCCAGCAGCTGGACAGGGACGGGGGAGCAGTACTTC. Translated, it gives CASSWTGTGEQYF.

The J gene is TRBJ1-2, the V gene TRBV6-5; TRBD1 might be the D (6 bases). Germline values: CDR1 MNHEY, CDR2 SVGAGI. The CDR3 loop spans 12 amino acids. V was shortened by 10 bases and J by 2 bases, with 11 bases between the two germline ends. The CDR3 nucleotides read TGTGCCACCGTTGGACAGAACTATGGCTACACCTTC. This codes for CATVGQNYGYTF.

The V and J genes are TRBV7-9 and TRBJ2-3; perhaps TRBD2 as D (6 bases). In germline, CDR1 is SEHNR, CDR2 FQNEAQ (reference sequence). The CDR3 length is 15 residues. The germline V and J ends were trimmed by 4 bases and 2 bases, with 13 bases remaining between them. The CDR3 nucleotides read TGTGCCAGCAGCTCCCGGGGACTGAACACAGATACGCAGTATTTT. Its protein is CASSSRGLNTDTQYF.

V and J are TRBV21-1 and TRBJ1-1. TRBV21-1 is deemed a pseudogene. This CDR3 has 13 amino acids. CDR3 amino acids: CASTKGCNTEAFF. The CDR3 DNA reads TGTGCCAGCACCAAGGGTTGCAACACTGAAGCTTTCTTT.

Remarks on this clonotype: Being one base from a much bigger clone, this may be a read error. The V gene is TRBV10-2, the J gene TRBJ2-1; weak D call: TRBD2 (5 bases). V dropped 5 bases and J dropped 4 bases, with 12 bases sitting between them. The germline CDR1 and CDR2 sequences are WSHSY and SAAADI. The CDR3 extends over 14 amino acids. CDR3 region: CASSSGLRYNEQFF. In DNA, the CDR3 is TGCGCCAGCAGTTCCGGACTGCGTTACAATGAGCAGTTCTTC.

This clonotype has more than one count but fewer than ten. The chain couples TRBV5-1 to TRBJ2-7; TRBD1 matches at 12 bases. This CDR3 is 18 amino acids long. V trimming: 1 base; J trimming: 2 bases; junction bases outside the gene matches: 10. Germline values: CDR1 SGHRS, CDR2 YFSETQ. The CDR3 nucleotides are TGCGCCAGCAGCTTGAGGGGACAGGGGGCCACCCCACCCTACGAGCAGTACTTC. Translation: CASSLRGQGATPPYEQYF.

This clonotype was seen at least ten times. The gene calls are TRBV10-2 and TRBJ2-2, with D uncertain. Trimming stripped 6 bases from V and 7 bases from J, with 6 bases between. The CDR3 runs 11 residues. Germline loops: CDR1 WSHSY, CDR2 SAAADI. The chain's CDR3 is CASSPVGELFF. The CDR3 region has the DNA TGCGCCAGCAGCCCCGTCGGGGAGCTGTTTTTT.

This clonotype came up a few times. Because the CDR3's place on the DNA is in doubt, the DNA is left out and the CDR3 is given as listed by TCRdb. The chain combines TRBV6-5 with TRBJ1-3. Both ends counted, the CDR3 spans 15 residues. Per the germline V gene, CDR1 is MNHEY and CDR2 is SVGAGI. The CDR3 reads CASSSGQGSGNTIYF.

CDR3 DNA sequence: TGTGCCAGCAGCGACAGGGGAGAGGGCACTGAAGCTTTCTTT. It is translated as CASSDRGEGTEAFF. The chain has TRBV28 and TRBJ1-1; 8 bases are shared with TRBD1. CDR3 length: 14 residues. J was trimmed by 4 bases and V by 6 bases; bases with no gene match: 7. Germline V gene data show CDR1 as MDHEN and CDR2 as SYDVKM.

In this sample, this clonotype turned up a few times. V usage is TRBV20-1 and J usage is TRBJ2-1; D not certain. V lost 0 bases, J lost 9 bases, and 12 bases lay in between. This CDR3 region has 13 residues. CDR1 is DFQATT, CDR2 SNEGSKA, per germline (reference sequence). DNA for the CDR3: TGCAGTGCTAGAGATAAGGAACCGGGTGAGCAGTTCTTC. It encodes CSARDKEPGEQFF.

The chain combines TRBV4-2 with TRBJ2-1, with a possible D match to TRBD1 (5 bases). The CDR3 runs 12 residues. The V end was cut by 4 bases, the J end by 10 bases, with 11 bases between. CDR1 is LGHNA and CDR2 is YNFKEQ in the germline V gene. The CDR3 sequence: CASSPRTPEQFF. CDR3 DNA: TGTGCCAGCAGCCCTCGGACACCAGAGCAGTTCTTC.

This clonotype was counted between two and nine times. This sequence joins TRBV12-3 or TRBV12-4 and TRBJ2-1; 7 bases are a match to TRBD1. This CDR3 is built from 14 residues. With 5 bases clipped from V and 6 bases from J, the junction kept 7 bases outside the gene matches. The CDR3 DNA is TGTGCCAGCAGTGAATTAGGACAGGCCAATGAGCAGTTCTTC. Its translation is CASSELGQANEQFF.

The CDR3 DNA is TGTGCCAGCAGTGAAGCGGCGGGGGGCACAGATACGCAGTATTTT. Protein product: CASSEAAGGTDTQYF. The rearrangement uses TRBV6-4 and TRBJ2-3; 7 nucleotides align to TRBD2. From germline, CDR1 is MRHNA and CDR2 SNTAGT. The J segment lost 1 base and the V segment lost 3 bases, leaving 4 bases of the junction unmatched. This CDR3 region has 15 residues.

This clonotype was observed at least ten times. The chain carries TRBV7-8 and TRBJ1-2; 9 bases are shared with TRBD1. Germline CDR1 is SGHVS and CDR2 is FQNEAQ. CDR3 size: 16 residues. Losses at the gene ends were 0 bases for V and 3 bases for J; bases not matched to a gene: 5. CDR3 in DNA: TGTGCCAGCAGCTTAGCGGTGGACAGGGGAGACTATGGCTACACCTTC. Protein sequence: CASSLAVDRGDYGYTF.

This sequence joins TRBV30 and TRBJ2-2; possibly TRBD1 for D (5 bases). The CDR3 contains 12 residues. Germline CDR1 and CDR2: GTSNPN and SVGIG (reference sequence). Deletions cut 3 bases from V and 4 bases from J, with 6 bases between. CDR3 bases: TGTGCCTGGAGACAGGCCACCGGGGAGCTGTTTTTT. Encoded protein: CAWRQATGELFF.

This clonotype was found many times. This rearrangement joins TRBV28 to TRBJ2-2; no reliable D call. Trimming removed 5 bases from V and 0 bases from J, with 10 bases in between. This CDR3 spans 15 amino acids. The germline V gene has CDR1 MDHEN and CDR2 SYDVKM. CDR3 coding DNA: TGTGCCAGCAGTAGTATGGAGACGAACACCGGGGAGCTGTTTTTT. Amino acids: CASSSMETNTGELFF.

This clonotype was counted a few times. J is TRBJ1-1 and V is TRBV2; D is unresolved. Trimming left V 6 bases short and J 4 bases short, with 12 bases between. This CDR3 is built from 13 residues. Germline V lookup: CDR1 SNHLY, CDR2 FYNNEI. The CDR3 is CASRGTSATEAFF. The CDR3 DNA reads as TGTGCCAGCAGGGGCACATCAGCCACTGAAGCTTTCTTT.

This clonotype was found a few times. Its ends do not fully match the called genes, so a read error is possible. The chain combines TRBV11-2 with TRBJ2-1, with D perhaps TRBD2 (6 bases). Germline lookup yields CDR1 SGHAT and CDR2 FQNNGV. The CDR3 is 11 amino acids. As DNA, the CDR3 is TGTGCCAGCAGCTACGGGACTCCATTGCTCTTC. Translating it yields CASSYGTPLLF.

CDR3 residues: CASSSSVGDIQYF. CDR3 in DNA: TGTGCCAGCAGTTCGTCGGTCGGGGACATTCAGTACTTC. V is TRBV11-2 and J is TRBJ2-4, with D possibly matching TRBD2 (5 bases). Germline V gene data show CDR1 as SGHAT and CDR2 as FQNNGV. V was pared by 6 bases and J by 8 bases, with 14 bases between. The CDR3 contains 13 residues.